The 17 T cell receptor beta chains in this list originate from one sample, sequenced in a study of T cell changes during pregnancy in multiple sclerosis. The table came from immunoSEQ multiplex PCR; TCRdb's copy has only in-frame clones and leaves some out. The data show around 100,000 clones, almost 95% seen once. This specimen was peripheral blood, taken before pregnancy. These receptors all come from a female donor with multiple sclerosis, enrolled in a pregnancy study.

CDR3 nucleotide sequence: TGCGCCAGCAGTGAGGACACGGAACCCGAAAAACTGTTTTTT. Protein sequence: CASSEDTEPEKLFF. The chain carries TRBV10-1 and TRBJ1-4; no firm D call. Trimming removed 2 bases from V and 8 bases from J, with 12 bases in between. Germline V lookup: CDR1 WNHNN, CDR2 SYGVQD (reference sequence). This CDR3 is 14 amino acids long.

The rearrangement uses TRBV5-5 and TRBJ1-2, with 7 bases identical to TRBD1. The V and J ends lost 6 bases and 0 bases, in that order; junction bases with no gene match: 8. Looked up from germline, CDR1 is SGHKS and CDR2 is YYEKEE (reference sequence). CDR3 size: 15 residues. The CDR3 spells CASTVGQRPNYGYTF. The CDR3 bases are TGTGCCAGCACCGTGGGACAGCGACCTAACTATGGCTACACCTTC.

V and J are TRBV6-1 and TRBJ2-1, with 12 bases fitting TRBD2. CDR3 length equals 18 residues. V shed 4 bases and J 4 bases; nucleotides not matched to a gene: 11. Germline CDR1 MNHNS, CDR2 SASEGT. The CDR3 loop reads CASSVLGLAGGGYNEQFF. The CDR3 nucleotides are TGTGCCAGCAGTGTTTTGGGGCTAGCGGGAGGGGGATACAATGAGCAGTTCTTC.

The V call is TRBV5-6, the J call TRBJ2-3; TRBD2 matches 8 bases. Trimming removed 4 bases from V and 7 bases from J; junction bases left unmatched: 8. The CDR3 is made up of 14 amino acids. Germline lookup yields CDR1 SGHDT and CDR2 YYEEEE. CDR3 region: CASSTRLAGYTQYF. In DNA form, the CDR3 reads TGTGCCAGCAGCACCCGCTTAGCGGGGTATACGCAGTATTTT.

The chain carries TRBV7-2 and TRBJ1-3, with TRBD1 matching 11 bases. CDR3 size: 14 residues. Germline V gene lookup returns CDR1 SGHTA and CDR2 FQGNSA. V dropped 5 bases and J dropped 11; count of bases not matched to a gene: 8. CDR3 in DNA: TGTGCCAGCAGCACCGGGACAGGGGGTGTACCCATATATTTT. Residues: CASSTGTGGVPIYF.

In this sample, this clone turned up once. The chain carries TRBV18 and TRBJ2-6; maybe TRBD1 (5 bases). CDR3 length equals 17 residues. Germline assignment: CDR1 KGHSH and CDR2 LQKENI. Trimming shortened V by 2 bases and J by 2 bases, and 13 bases separated the two germline ends. The chain's CDR3 is CASSPIGANAGANVLTF. Here the CDR3 DNA reads TGTGCCAGCTCACCAATTGGGGCGAACGCTGGGGCCAACGTCCTGACTTTC.

J is TRBJ2-1 and V is TRBV7-8; D is perhaps TRBD2 (6 bases). Per the germline V gene, CDR1 is SGHVS and CDR2 is FQNEAQ. This CDR3 spans 19 amino acids. The V end lost 3 bases, the J end lost 0 bases, and 21 bases lay between the germline ends. This CDR3 is CASSFGRSGVKSSYNEQFF. The CDR3 nucleotides read TGTGCCAGCAGCTTCGGGCGTAGCGGAGTCAAGAGCTCCTACAATGAGCAGTTCTTC.

This clone has a handful of counts. The chain carries TRBV9 and TRBJ2-1; 13 bases agree with TRBD2. J lost 0 bases, V lost 3 bases, and 3 bases had no gene match. The CDR3 has 17 residues. Germline values: CDR1 SGDLS, CDR2 YYNGEE. The CDR3 loop is CASSGRTSGGSYNEQFF. CDR3 sequence (DNA): TGTGCCAGCAGCGGCCGGACTAGCGGGGGCTCCTACAATGAGCAGTTCTTC.

The rearrangement joins TRBV2 to TRBJ2-3, with 9 bases fitting TRBD1. The CDR3 has 13 amino acids. The germline CDR1 and CDR2 sequences are SNHLY and FYNNEI. CDR3 sequence: CEGQGPGTDTQYF. The DNA for the CDR3 is TGTGAGGGACAGGGCCCCGGCACAGATACGCAGTATTTT.

V is TRBV2 and J is TRBJ2-1, with 7 bases lining up with TRBD1. The trim removed 6 bases at V and 10 bases at J, leaving 15 bases unmatched. Germline V gene sequence: CDR1 SNHLY, CDR2 FYNNEI. The CDR3 length is 15 residues. The CDR3 coding sequence is TGTGCCAGCAGGGATGACAGGGAGACCACCGGAGAGCAGTTCTTC. It is translated as CASRDDRETTGEQFF.

This chain uses TRBV5-4 with TRBJ1-2, with 7 nucleotides matching TRBD1. The CDR3 is 14 residues long. V shed 0 bases, J shed 4 bases, and the junction held 3 bases outside the gene matches. Germline CDR1 is SGHNT and CDR2 is YYREEE (reference sequence). CDR3 region: CASSLGQGGYGYTF. The CDR3 DNA reads as TGTGCCAGCAGCTTGGGACAGGGCGGCTATGGCTACACCTTC. Drawing the rest from reference TRBV5-4 and TRBJ1-2, the complete variable domain is ETGVTQSPTHLIKTRGQQVTLRCSSQSGHNTVSWYQQALGQGPQFIFQYYREEENGRGNFPPRFSGLQFPNYSSELNVNALELDDSALYLCASSLGQGGYGYTFGSGTRLTVV.

This sequence joins TRBV19 and TRBJ2-3; D unresolved. The CDR3 loop spans 12 amino acids. V dropped 4 bases and J dropped 3 bases, with 5 bases sitting between them. Germline CDR1 reads LNHDA; CDR2 reads SQIVND (reference sequence). CDR3 residues: CASSTRTDTQYF. Here the CDR3 DNA reads TGTGCCAGTAGTACTCGGACAGATACGCAGTATTTT.

V usage is TRBV2 and J usage is TRBJ2-1; 8 bases align to TRBD2. CDR1 and CDR2 (germline): SNHLY, FYNNEI. The trim removed 8 bases at V and 2 bases at J, leaving 5 bases unmatched. The CDR3 has 14 amino acids. The CDR3 reads CASGLAGPYNEQFF. CDR3 DNA sequence: TGTGCCAGCGGTTTAGCGGGACCCTACAATGAGCAGTTCTTC.

The CDR3 region is CAWRTTGTSNQPQHF. The CDR3 nucleotides read TGTGCCTGGAGAACGACAGGGACTAGCAATCAGCCCCAGCATTTT. The chain combines TRBV30 with TRBJ1-5; 7 bases are a match to TRBD1. J gave up 0 bases and V 3 bases, and 5 bases lay outside the gene matches. Germline CDR1 reads GTSNPN; CDR2 reads SVGIG (reference sequence). The CDR3 totals 15 residues.

J is TRBJ1-5 and V is TRBV28; tentatively, D is TRBD1 (5 bases). V was shortened by 9 bases and J by 6 bases, with 12 bases between the two germline ends. This CDR3 spans 12 amino acids. Germline loops: CDR1 MDHEN, CDR2 SYDVKM. The CDR3, as DNA: TGTGCCAGTTCAGGGATCGTTCAGCCCCAGCATTTT. Amino acids: CASSGIVQPQHF.

The chain couples TRBV11-2 to TRBJ1-1, with unresolved D. V lost 1 base, J lost 3 bases, and 18 bases lay in between. CDR1 is SGHAT and CDR2 is FQNNGV in the germline V gene. CDR3 size: 17 residues. The CDR3 DNA reads TGTGCCAGCAGCTTAGGACGGTTGGTGTCGGGAGACACTGAAGCTTTCTTT. Amino acids: CASSLGRLVSGDTEAFF.

The chain recombines TRBV7-2 with TRBJ2-7, with 9 positions matching TRBD1. Germline V CDR1 and CDR2: SGHTA, FQGNSA. Trimming cost V 5 bases and J 3 bases; bases outside gene matches: 5. This CDR3 has 14 amino acids. The chain's CDR3 is CASSRGQGRYEQYF. Here the CDR3 DNA reads TGTGCCAGCAGCCGAGGACAGGGGCGCTACGAGCAGTACTTC.